This TCR beta chain comes out of a study of blood T cell repertoires in COVID-19. The wider study: Sources were T cells, B-cell-depleted T cells, or PBMCs; the material itself was cDNA or gDNA.

Seattle patients were enrolled during active infection and followed longitudinally. Under the authors' procedure: Amplification with reference gene primers provided the estimates of nucleated cell counts. Sequencing used immunoSEQ multiplex PCR; TCRdb keeps in-frame clones, though not all of them. Clone size and the V and J calls come from that table; the DNA yielded D and trimming. The table has approximately 500,000 clones, about 88% seen once; the top ten hold 7.8%. The sequence was obtained from a woman aged 50 to 65 with COVID-19, enrolled during active disease. Material: peripheral blood.

CDR3 amino acids: CASSHSVDEQFF. The CDR3 DNA follows: TGTGCCAGCAGCCATTCGGTTGATGAGCAGTTCTTC. The chain joins TRBV4-2 to TRBJ2-1; D unclear. The V and J ends lost 3 bases and 8 bases respectively, with 8 bases between them. The germline gives CDR1 LGHNA, CDR2 YNFKEQ. This CDR3 comprises 12 residues.